What follows describes a single T cell receptor (beta chain). The data derive from a study of blood T cell repertoires in COVID-19. Study overall: Sites across the United States, Italy and Spain contributed samples from acute and convalescent COVID-19. Nucleic acid was either cDNA or gDNA, and it came from T cells, B-cell-depleted T cells, or PBMCs.

In the authors' methods: Cell counts per sample came from amplifying reference gene primers. The method was immunoSEQ multiplex PCR; TCRdb's version includes in-frame clones alone and lacks a portion of them. That table gives V, J and clone size, and the DNA gave D and trimming. The sample has 340,000 or so clones, about nine tenths seen once. Trimming at V came to 0 bases and at J to 4 bases, leaving 0 bases not matched to a gene. CDR1 SGHVS and CDR2 FQNEAQ come from the germline V gene. The CDR3 runs 15 residues. This clonotype originated in a man aged 50 or older with active or convalescent COVID-19. Sequences were obtained from peripheral blood. This chain links TRBV7-8 with TRBJ1-5, with 10 bases fitting TRBD1. CDR3 DNA sequence: TGTGCCAGCAGCTTAGCGGGACAGGGGAATCAGCCCCAGCATTTT. Its protein is CASSLAGQGNQPQHF. Variable domain in full (rest from reference TRBV7-8 and TRBJ1-5): GAGVSQSPRYKVAKRGQDVALRCDPISGHVSLFWYQQALGQGPEFLTYFQNEAQLDKSGLPSDRFFAERPEGSVSTLKIQRTQQEDSAVYLCASSLAGQGNQPQHFGDGTRLSIL.